This T cell receptor (beta chain) was found in a study of regulatory T cells in long-lasting Graves disease. Study-level points and caveats: Sample size, which was small, may have reduced accuracy.

Indicated time point: persistent/refractory GD, antithyroid drugs over 5 years with positive TRAb. Construction of the TCR library relied on RNA isolated from PBMCs. In the case of this clonotype: Antigen unknown.

The germline gives CDR1 MGHRA, CDR2 YSYEKL. The CDR3 runs 17 residues. The V and J ends lost 1 base and 0 bases, in that order; junction bases with no gene match: 8. Investigators prepared the TCR beta libraries by applying iRepertoire HTBI primers and Arm-PCR of CDR3 regions. In TCRdb, the multiplex PCR reads were re-called with MiXCR into one record per CDR3 protein. The table includes about 340,000 distinct CDR3 sequences, around 20% detected once. The chain couples TRBV4-1 to TRBJ2-7; TRBD1 agrees at 8 bases. This TCR was sampled from a female donor with Graves disease. The sequencing used peripheral blood mononuclear cells (PBMCs), collected when the disease was refractory, from a patient treated with antithyroid drugs. CDR3 sequence: CASSQAAGTGNSYEQYF. The CDR3 DNA sequence: TGCGCCAGCAGCCAAGCGGCCGGGACAGGCAACTCCTACGAGCAGTACTTC.